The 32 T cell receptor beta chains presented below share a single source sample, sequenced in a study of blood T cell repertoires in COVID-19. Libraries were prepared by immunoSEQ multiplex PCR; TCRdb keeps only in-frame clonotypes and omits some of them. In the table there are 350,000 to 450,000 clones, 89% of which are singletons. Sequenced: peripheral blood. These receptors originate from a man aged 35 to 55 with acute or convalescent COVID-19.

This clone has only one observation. CDR3 protein: CASSQRGLGEKLFF. As DNA, the CDR3 is TGTGCCAGCAGCCAAAGGGGGTTGGGGGAAAAACTGTTTTTT. V and J are TRBV27 and TRBJ1-4; maybe TRBD1 (6 bases). Germline CDR1 is MNHEY and CDR2 is SMNVEV (reference sequence). V lost 6 bases, J lost 8 bases, and 16 bases lay in between. This CDR3 has 14 residues.

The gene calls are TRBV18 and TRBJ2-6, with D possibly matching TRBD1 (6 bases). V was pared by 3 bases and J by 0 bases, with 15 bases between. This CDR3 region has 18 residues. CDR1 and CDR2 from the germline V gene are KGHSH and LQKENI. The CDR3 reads CASSPEDRSLSGANVLTF. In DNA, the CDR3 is TGTGCCAGCTCACCCGAGGACAGATCCCTCTCTGGGGCCAACGTCCTGACTTTC.

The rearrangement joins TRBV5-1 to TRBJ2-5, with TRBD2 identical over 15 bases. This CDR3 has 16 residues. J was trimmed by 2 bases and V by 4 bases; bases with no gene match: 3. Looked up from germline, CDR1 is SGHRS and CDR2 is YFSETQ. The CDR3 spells CASSPGTSGGQETQYF. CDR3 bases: TGCGCCAGCAGCCCAGGGACTAGCGGGGGGCAAGAGACCCAGTACTTC.

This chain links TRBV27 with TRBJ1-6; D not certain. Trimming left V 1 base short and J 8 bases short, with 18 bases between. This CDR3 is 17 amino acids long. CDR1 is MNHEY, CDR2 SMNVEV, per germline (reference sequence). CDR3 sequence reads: CASSLLAGWVSDSPLHF. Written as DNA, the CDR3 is TGTGCCAGCAGTTTATTGGCGGGATGGGTTAGTGATTCACCCCTCCACTTT.

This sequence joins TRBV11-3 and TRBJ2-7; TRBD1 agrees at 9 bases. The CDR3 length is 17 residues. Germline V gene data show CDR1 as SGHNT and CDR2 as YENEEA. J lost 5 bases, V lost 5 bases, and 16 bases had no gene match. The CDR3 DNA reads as TGTGCCAGCAGCCGGATTGGGGGGACAGGGTCAGCTCACGAGCAGTACTTC. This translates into CASSRIGGTGSAHEQYF.

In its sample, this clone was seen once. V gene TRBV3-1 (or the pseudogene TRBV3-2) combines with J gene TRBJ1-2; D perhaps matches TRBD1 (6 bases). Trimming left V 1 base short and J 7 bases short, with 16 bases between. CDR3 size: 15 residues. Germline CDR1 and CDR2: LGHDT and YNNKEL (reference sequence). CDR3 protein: CASSQGWAGESGYTF. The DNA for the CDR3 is TGTGCCAGCAGCCAAGGTTGGGCAGGGGAGAGTGGCTACACCTTC.

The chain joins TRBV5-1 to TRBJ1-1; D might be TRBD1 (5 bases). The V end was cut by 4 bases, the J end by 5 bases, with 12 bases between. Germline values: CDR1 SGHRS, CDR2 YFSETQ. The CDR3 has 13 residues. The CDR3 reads CASSRLRETEAFF. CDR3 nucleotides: TGCGCCAGCAGCCGGCTCAGGGAAACTGAAGCTTTCTTT. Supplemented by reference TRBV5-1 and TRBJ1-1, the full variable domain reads KAGVTQTPRYLIKTRGQQVTLSCSPISGHRSVSWYQQTPGQGLQFLFEYFSETQRNKGNFPGRFSGRQFSNSRSEMNVSTLELGDSALYLCASSRLRETEAFFGQGTRLTVV.

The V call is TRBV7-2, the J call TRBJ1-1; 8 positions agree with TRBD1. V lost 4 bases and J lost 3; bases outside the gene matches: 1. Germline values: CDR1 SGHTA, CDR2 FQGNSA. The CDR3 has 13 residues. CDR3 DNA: TGTGCCAGCAGCTCGGACAGGGACACTGAAGCTTTCTTT. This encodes CASSSDRDTEAFF.

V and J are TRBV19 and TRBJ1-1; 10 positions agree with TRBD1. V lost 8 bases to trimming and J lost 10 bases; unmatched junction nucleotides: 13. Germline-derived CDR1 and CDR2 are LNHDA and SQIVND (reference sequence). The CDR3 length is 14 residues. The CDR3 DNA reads TGTGCCAGTGTTGTCGGGACAGGGGATCAACGAGCTTTCTTT. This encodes CASVVGTGDQRAFF.

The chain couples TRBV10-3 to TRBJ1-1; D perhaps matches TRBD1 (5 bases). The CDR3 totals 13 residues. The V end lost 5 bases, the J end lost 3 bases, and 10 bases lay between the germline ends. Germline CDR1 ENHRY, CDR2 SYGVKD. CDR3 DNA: TGTGCCATCAGTCAGGGACTAGACACTGAAGCTTTCTTT. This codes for CAISQGLDTEAFF.

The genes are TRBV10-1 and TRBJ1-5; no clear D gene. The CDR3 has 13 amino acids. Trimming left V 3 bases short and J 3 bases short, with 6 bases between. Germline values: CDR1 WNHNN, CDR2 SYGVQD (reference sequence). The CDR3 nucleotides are TGCGCCAGCAGTGACAGGCTCAATCAGCCCCAGCATTTT. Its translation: CASSDRLNQPQHF.

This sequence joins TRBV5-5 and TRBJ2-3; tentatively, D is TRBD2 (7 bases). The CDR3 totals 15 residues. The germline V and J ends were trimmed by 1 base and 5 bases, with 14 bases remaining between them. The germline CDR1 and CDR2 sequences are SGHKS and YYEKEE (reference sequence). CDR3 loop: CASSLMGGLRDTQYF. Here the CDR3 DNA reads TGTGCCAGCAGCTTGATGGGGGGGCTGAGAGATACGCAGTATTTT.

This CDR3 reads CASSFVDREYGYTF. In DNA form, the CDR3 reads TGTGCCAGCAGCTTTGTTGACAGGGAGTATGGCTACACCTTC. The gene calls are TRBV5-6 and TRBJ1-2; 7 bases agree with TRBD1. This CDR3 comprises 14 residues. Trimming at V came to 2 bases and at J to 5 bases, leaving 6 bases not matched to a gene. The germline V gene has CDR1 SGHDT and CDR2 YYEEEE.

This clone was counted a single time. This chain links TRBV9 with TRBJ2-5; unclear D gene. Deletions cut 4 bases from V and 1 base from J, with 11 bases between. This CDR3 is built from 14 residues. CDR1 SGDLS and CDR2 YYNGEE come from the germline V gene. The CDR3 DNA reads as TGTGCCAGCAGCCCCCAAGAGTCCCAAGAGACCCAGTACTTC. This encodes CASSPQESQETQYF. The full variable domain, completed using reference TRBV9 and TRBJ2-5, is DSGVTQTPKHLITATGQRVTLRCSPRSGDLSVYWYQQSLDQGLQFLIQYYNGEERAKGNILERFSAQQFPDLHSELNLSSLELGDSALYFCASSPQESQETQYFGPGTRLLVL.

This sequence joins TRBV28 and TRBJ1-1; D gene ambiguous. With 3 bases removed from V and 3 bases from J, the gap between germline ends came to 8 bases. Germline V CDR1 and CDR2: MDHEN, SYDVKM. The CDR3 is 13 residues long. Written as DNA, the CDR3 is TGTGCCAGCAGTTTCGGTCCTTACACTGAAGCTTTCTTT. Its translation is CASSFGPYTEAFF.

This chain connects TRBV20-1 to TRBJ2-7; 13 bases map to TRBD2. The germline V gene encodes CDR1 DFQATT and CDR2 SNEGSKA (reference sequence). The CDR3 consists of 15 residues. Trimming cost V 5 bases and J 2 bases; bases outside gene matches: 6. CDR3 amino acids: CSAGGLAGAPYEQYF. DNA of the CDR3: TGCAGTGCTGGTGGACTAGCGGGAGCTCCCTACGAGCAGTACTTC.

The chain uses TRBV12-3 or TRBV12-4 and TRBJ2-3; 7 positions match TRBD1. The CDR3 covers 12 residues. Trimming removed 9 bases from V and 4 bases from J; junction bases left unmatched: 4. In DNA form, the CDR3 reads TGTGCCAGTACAGGGGTCCCAGATACGCAGTATTTT. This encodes CASTGVPDTQYF.

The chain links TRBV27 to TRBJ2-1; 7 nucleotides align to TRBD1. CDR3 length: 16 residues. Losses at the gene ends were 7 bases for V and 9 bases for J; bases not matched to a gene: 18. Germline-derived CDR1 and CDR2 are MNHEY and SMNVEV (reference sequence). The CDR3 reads CASNQDRVSWLGEQFF. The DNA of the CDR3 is TGTGCCAGCAACCAAGACAGGGTGTCATGGCTGGGTGAGCAGTTCTTC.

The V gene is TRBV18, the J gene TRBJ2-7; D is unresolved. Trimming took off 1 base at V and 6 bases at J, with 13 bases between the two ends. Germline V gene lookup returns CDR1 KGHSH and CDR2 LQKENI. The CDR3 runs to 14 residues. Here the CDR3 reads CASSPLDIRSEQYF. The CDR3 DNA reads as TGTGCCAGCTCACCACTAGACATCCGTTCCGAGCAGTACTTC.

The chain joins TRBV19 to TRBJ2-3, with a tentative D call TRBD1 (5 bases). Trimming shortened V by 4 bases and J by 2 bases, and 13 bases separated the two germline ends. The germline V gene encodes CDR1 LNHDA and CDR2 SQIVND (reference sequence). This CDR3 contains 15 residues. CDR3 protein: CASSRAGLDTDTQYF. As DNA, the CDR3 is TGTGCCAGTAGTAGGGCAGGGCTTGACACAGATACGCAGTATTTT.

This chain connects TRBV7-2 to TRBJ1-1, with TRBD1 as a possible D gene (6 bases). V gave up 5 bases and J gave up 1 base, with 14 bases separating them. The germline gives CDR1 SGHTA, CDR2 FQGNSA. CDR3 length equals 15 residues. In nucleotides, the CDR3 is TGTGCCAGCAGCCCGGGGGGGGCTAGGAACACTGAAGCTTTCTTT. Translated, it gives CASSPGGARNTEAFF.

CDR3 sequence (DNA): TGTGCCAGTAGTCAAGGGACAGCTAATGGAAACACCATATATTTT. Translation: CASSQGTANGNTIYF. This chain joins TRBV19 and TRBJ1-3; 7 bases fit TRBD1. From germline, CDR1 is LNHDA and CDR2 SQIVND (reference sequence). The V and J ends lost 5 bases and 3 bases, in that order; junction bases with no gene match: 7. This CDR3 has 15 residues.

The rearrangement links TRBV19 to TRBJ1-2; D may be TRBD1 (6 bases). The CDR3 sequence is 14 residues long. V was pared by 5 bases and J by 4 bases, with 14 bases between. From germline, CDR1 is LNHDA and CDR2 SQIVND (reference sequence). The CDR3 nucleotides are TGTGCCAGTAGTCCAGGGGTGCGGAGCTATGGCTACACCTTC. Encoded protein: CASSPGVRSYGYTF.

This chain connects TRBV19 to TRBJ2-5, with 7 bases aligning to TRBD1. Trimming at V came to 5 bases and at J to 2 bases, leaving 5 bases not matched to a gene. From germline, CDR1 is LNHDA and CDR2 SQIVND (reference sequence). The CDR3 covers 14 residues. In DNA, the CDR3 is TGTGCCAGTAGTGTGACAGGGAAGCAAGAGACCCAGTACTTC. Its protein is CASSVTGKQETQYF.

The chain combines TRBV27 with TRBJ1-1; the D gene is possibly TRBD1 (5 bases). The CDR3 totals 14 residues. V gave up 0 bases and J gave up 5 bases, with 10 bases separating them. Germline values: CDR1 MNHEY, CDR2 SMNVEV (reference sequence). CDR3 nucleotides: TGTGCCAGCAGTTTATCGGGAGGGGTTACTGAAGCTTTCTTT. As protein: CASSLSGGVTEAFF.

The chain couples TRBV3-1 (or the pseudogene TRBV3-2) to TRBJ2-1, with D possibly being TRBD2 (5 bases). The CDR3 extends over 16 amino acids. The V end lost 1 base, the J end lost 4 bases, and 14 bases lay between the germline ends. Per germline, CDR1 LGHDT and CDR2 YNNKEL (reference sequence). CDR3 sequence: CASSQVASGWYNEQFF. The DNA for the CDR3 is TGTGCCAGCAGCCAAGTCGCCTCGGGATGGTACAATGAGCAGTTCTTC.

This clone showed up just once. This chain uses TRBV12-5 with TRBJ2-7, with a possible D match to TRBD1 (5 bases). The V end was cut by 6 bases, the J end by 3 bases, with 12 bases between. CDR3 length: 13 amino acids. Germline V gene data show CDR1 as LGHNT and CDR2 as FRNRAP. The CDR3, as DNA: TGTGCTAGTGGGTCAGCTGACAGCTACGAGCAGTACTTC. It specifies CASGSADSYEQYF.

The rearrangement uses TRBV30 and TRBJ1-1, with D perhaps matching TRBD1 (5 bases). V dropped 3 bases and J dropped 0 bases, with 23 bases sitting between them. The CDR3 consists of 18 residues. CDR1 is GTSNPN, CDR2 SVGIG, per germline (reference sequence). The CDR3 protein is CAWSDFGGFFAMNTEAFF. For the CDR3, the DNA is TGTGCCTGGAGCGATTTCGGGGGGTTTTTTGCTATGAACACTGAAGCTTTCTTT.

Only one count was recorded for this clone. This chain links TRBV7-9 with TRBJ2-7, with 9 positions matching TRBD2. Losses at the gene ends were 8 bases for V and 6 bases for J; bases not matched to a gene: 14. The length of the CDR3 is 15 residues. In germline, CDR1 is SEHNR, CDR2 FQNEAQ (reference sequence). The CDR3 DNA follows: TGTGCCAGCGACCCGGGGGTAGCGGGAGCTCGCGAGCAGTACTTC. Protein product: CASDPGVAGAREQYF.

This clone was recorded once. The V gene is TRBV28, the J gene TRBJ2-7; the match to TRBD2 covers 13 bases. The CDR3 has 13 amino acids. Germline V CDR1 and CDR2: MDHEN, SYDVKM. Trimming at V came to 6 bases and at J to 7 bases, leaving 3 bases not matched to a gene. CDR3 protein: CASRTSGRGEQYF. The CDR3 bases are TGTGCCAGCAGAACTAGCGGGAGGGGGGAGCAGTACTTC.

The CDR3 DNA follows: TGTGCCAGTAGTACAACAGGGGTAGGGACCTACGAGCAGTACTTC. This translates into CASSTTGVGTYEQYF. This chain joins TRBV19 and TRBJ2-7; 7 bases fit TRBD1. Germline V gene lookup returns CDR1 LNHDA and CDR2 SQIVND (reference sequence). Trimming at V came to 4 bases and at J to 2 bases, leaving 8 bases not matched to a gene. The CDR3 is made up of 15 amino acids.

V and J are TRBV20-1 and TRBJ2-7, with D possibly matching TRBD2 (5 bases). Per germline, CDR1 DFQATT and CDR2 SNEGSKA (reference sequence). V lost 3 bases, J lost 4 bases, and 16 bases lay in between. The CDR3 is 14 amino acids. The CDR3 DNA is TGCAGTGCTAGTCTTTACGGGGAAGGGTACGAGCAGTACTTC. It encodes CSASLYGEGYEQYF.